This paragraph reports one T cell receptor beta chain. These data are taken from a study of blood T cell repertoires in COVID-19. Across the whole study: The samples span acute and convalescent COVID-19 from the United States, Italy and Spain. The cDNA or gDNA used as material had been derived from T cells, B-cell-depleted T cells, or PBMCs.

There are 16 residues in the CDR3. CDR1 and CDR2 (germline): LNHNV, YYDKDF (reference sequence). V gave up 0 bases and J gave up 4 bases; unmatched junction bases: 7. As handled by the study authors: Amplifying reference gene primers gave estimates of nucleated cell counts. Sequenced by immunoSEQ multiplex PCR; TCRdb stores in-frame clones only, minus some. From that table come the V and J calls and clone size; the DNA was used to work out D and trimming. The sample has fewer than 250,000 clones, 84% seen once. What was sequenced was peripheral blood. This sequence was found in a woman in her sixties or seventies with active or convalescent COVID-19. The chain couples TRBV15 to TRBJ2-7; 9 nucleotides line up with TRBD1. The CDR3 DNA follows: TGTGCCACCAGCAGAGATCGGGGGACAGGGAGGTACGAGCAGTACTTC. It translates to CATSRDRGTGRYEQYF.